These T cell receptor beta chains were read from a single sample in a study of metastatic and nonmetastatic thyroid tumors. TCRdb re-called the PCR reads with MiXCR. The table has around 26,000 clones, approximately 20% seen once. Specimen: blood. The receptors stem from a male donor with papillary thyroid cancer or a benign thyroid nodule (not recorded which). Some clones in this sample may be carry-over from other donors' samples. Each CDR3 is given with its conserved first and last residue. The order of the fields is D gene, V gene, J gene, clone size, CDR3 DNA, CDR3 protein. A D gene is named only where the DNA matches it firmly. Expanded clones get a size class; other rows say once, few or many, or leave the size out.

D gene: TRBD1; V gene: TRBV18; J gene: TRBJ1-2; clone size: many; CDR3 DNA: TGTGCCAGCTCACCGACAGGGTGGCTAGGCTACACCTTC; CDR3 protein: CASSPTGWLGYTF
D gene: .; V gene: TRBV5-1; J gene: TRBJ2-3; clone size: many; CDR3 DNA: TGCGCCAGCAAGGGCACAGATACGCAGTATTTT; CDR3 protein: CASKGTDTQYF
D gene: .; V gene: TRBV5-5; J gene: TRBJ2-3; clone size: .; CDR3 DNA: TGTGCCAGCAGTCGGACTACCGGTACAGATACGCAGTATTTT; CDR3 protein: CASSRTTGTDTQYF
D gene: TRBD2; V gene: TRBV5-1; J gene: TRBJ2-1; clone size: many; CDR3 DNA: TGCGCCAGCAGCTGGGGACTAGCGGGAGCCGGAGAGCAGTTCTTC; CDR3 protein: CASSWGLAGAGEQFF
D gene: TRBD1; V gene: TRBV6-8; J gene: TRBJ2-6; clone size: medium-sized; CDR3 DNA: TGTGCCAGCAGTTACCCGATGGACAGGGTCACTGGGGCCAACGTCCTGACTTTC; CDR3 protein: CASSYPMDRVTGANVLTF
D gene: TRBD2; V gene: TRBV10-3; J gene: TRBJ2-1; clone size: medium-sized; CDR3 DNA: TGTGCCATCGATCGGGTAGCGGGAGGGCGGGGGCAGTTCTTC; CDR3 protein: CAIDRVAGGRGQFF
D gene: TRBD2; V gene: TRBV5-1; J gene: TRBJ2-5; clone size: .; CDR3 DNA: TGCGCCAGCAGCACGGTACTAGCGGTGATGGCGACCCAGTACTTC; CDR3 protein: CASSTVLAVMATQYF
D gene: TRBD1; V gene: TRBV12-3/TRBV12-4; J gene: TRBJ2-7; clone size: medium-sized; CDR3 DNA: TGTGCCAGCAGTTTCCCGACAGGGTTCGACGAGCAGTACTTC; CDR3 protein: CASSFPTGFDEQYF
D gene: .; V gene: TRBV5-8; J gene: TRBJ1-1; clone size: many; CDR3 DNA: TGTGCCAGCATCCCCCAAGGGATCATCACTGAAGCTTTCTTT; CDR3 protein: CASIPQGIITEAFF
D gene: .; V gene: TRBV9; J gene: TRBJ2-1; clone size: many; CDR3 DNA: TGTGCCAGCAGCGTTTGGGGCCATGAGCAGTTCTTC; CDR3 protein: CASSVWGHEQFF
D gene: TRBD1; V gene: TRBV28; J gene: TRBJ2-7; clone size: .; CDR3 DNA: TGTGCCAGCAGTTTTGGGACAGGGAAGTCCGAGCAGTACTTC; CDR3 protein: CASSFGTGKSEQYF
D gene: TRBD2; V gene: TRBV29-1; J gene: TRBJ2-1; clone size: many; CDR3 DNA: TGCAGCGTTGAGGGACTAGCGGTAAATGAGCAGTTCTTC; CDR3 protein: CSVEGLAVNEQFF
D gene: .; V gene: TRBV6-4; J gene: TRBJ2-5; clone size: .; CDR3 DNA: TGTGCCAGCAGTTACGCCCTCCAAGAGACACAGTACTTC; CDR3 protein: CASSYALQETQYF
D gene: .; V gene: TRBV30; J gene: TRBJ1-6; clone size: .; CDR3 DNA: TGTGCCTGGAGAGGGGGTCGGTTATATTCACCCCTCCACTTT; CDR3 protein: CAWRGGRLYSPLHF
D gene: .; V gene: TRBV19; J gene: TRBJ2-3; clone size: many; CDR3 DNA: TGTGCCAGTAGTGTGGGACTGCCAGATACGCAGTATTTT; CDR3 protein: CASSVGLPDTQYF
D gene: .; V gene: TRBV9; J gene: TRBJ2-2; clone size: many; CDR3 DNA: TGTGCCAGCGGACGAGCGGCAGGGTCGAACACCGGGGAGCTGTTTTTT; CDR3 protein: CASGRAAGSNTGELFF
D gene: TRBD1; V gene: TRBV27; J gene: TRBJ1-1; clone size: many; CDR3 DNA: TGTGCCAGCAGTACGGGACAGGAACCTATGAACACTGAAGCTTTCTTT; CDR3 protein: CASSTGQEPMNTEAFF
D gene: TRBD2; V gene: TRBV10-3; J gene: TRBJ2-3; clone size: medium-sized; CDR3 DNA: TGTGCCAGCCTGGGACTAGCGGGACCCACAGATACGCAGTATTTT; CDR3 protein: CASLGLAGPTDTQYF
D gene: .; V gene: TRBV6-5; J gene: TRBJ2-3; clone size: medium-sized; CDR3 DNA: TGTGCCAGCAGTTACAAGGACAACACAGATACGCAGTATTTT; CDR3 protein: CASSYKDNTDTQYF
D gene: .; V gene: TRBV7-9; J gene: TRBJ1-2; clone size: .; CDR3 DNA: TGTGCTAGAAGCGGGGAAGGCGGAACCTATGGCTACACCTTC; CDR3 protein: CARSGEGGTYGYTF
D gene: .; V gene: TRBV9; J gene: TRBJ1-2; clone size: many; CDR3 DNA: TGTGCCAGCAGCGTAGGCACGGGCTATGGCTACACCTTC; CDR3 protein: CASSVGTGYGYTF
D gene: .; V gene: TRBV27; J gene: TRBJ2-3; clone size: many; CDR3 DNA: TGTGCCAGCAGTTTATCAAAGGGATACGGCACAGATACGCAGTATTTT; CDR3 protein: CASSLSKGYGTDTQYF
D gene: .; V gene: TRBV19; J gene: TRBJ1-6; clone size: few; CDR3 DNA: TGTGCCAGTACGCGGTACTATAATTCACCCCTCCACTTT; CDR3 protein: CASTRYYNSPLHF
D gene: .; V gene: TRBV6-1; J gene: TRBJ1-1; clone size: few; CDR3 DNA: TGTGCCGCGGGGGTCGAAGGGGACACTGAAGCTTTCTTT; CDR3 protein: CAAGVEGDTEAFF
D gene: .; V gene: TRBV5-5; J gene: TRBJ1-5; clone size: .; CDR3 DNA: TGTGCCAGCAGCTTTGAGGGGACGGGCAATCAGCCCCAGCATTTT; CDR3 protein: CASSFEGTGNQPQHF
D gene: TRBD2; V gene: TRBV9; J gene: TRBJ2-1; clone size: .; CDR3 DNA: TGTGCCAGCAGCGTAGCGGGGGGGGCTGGAGGGCCTTCATACAATGAGCAGTTCTTC; CDR3 protein: CASSVAGGAGGPSYNEQFF
D gene: TRBD1; V gene: TRBV2; J gene: TRBJ2-2; clone size: medium-sized; CDR3 DNA: TGTGCCAGCAATAGGGACAGATACACCGGGGAGCTGTTTTTT; CDR3 protein: CASNRDRYTGELFF
D gene: .; V gene: TRBV20-1; J gene: TRBJ1-2; clone size: many; CDR3 DNA: TGCAGTGCTAAAGACAGCCTCTATGGCTACACCTTC; CDR3 protein: CSAKDSLYGYTF
D gene: .; V gene: TRBV28; J gene: TRBJ1-1; clone size: .; CDR3 DNA: TGTGCCAGCAGCCTTCACGTAATGAACACTGAAGCTTCCTTT; CDR3 protein: CASSLHVMNTEASF
D gene: TRBD2; V gene: TRBV2; J gene: TRBJ2-5; clone size: .; CDR3 DNA: TGTGCCAGCAGTTCCGGGACTACCCTCCAAGAGACCCAGTACTTC; CDR3 protein: CASSSGTTLQETQYF
D gene: .; V gene: TRBV28; J gene: TRBJ2-7; clone size: many; CDR3 DNA: TGTGCCAGCAGCCTGGGGACTCGGTGGTACGAGCAGTACTTC; CDR3 protein: CASSLGTRWYEQYF
D gene: .; V gene: TRBV5-1; J gene: TRBJ2-7; clone size: many; CDR3 DNA: TGCGCCAGCAGCCGTCAGGGGTCCGAGCAGTACTTC; CDR3 protein: CASSRQGSEQYF
D gene: TRBD1; V gene: TRBV12-3/TRBV12-4; J gene: TRBJ2-5; clone size: few; CDR3 DNA: TGTGCCAGCAGTTACGCGGACAGGACACTCCAAGAGACCCAGTACTTC; CDR3 protein: CASSYADRTLQETQYF
D gene: TRBD1; V gene: TRBV19; J gene: TRBJ1-1; clone size: many; CDR3 DNA: TGTGCCAGTAGCGGGGACAGGCCTTCGGCTGAAGCTTTCTTT; CDR3 protein: CASSGDRPSAEAFF
D gene: .; V gene: TRBV3-1; J gene: TRBJ2-3; clone size: many; CDR3 DNA: TGTGCCAGCAGCCCCTCTCTCGGAGGCACAGATACGCAGTATTTT; CDR3 protein: CASSPSLGGTDTQYF
D gene: TRBD1; V gene: TRBV6-1; J gene: TRBJ2-6; clone size: medium-sized; CDR3 DNA: TGTGCCAGCAGCAGGGACAGGGACGGGGCCAACGTCCTGACTTTC; CDR3 protein: CASSRDRDGANVLTF